The 23 T cell receptor beta chains in this list originate from one sample, sequenced in a study of blood T cell repertoires in COVID-19 (dated by TCRdb to about 2020). The library was produced with the immunoSEQ multiplex PCR assay. TCRdb limited this immuneACCESS table to in-frame rearrangements with V and J called. A share of clones is missing; checked studies link under half to unresolved V genes, and the rest is unexplained. The sample includes roughly 250,000 clones, with 80% to 90% observed a single time. The ten largest account for approximately 4.8% of the sample. Sequencing was done on a sample of peripheral blood. All receptors come from a woman in her 70s with acute or convalescent COVID-19.

DNA of the CDR3: TGTGCCAGCAGATCACTAGCGGGGGGCACAGATACGCAGTATTTT. It translates to CASRSLAGGTDTQYF. The chain couples TRBV6-4 to TRBJ2-3; the match to TRBD2 covers 11 bases. V dropped 6 bases and J dropped 1; count of bases not matched to a gene: 3. This CDR3 has 15 residues. CDR1 and CDR2 (germline): MRHNA, SNTAGT.

This clone was seen ten or more times. The chain carries TRBV19 and TRBJ1-2, with a weak D call TRBD1 (5 bases). The germline CDR1 and CDR2 sequences are LNHDA and SQIVND (reference sequence). There are 18 residues in the CDR3. Trimming cost V 8 bases and J 8 bases, with 33 bases left between them. The CDR3 spells CASVPPDRSGGARRGYTF. The CDR3 DNA sequence: TGTGCCAGTGTCCCGCCAGATAGGTCCGGGGGTGCAAGACGCGGCTACACCTTC.

The V and J genes are TRBV3-1 (or the pseudogene TRBV3-2) and TRBJ1-1; weak D call: TRBD1 (6 bases). V gave up 1 base and J gave up 1 base, with 7 bases separating them. Germline CDR1 LGHDT, CDR2 YNNKEL (reference sequence). The CDR3 length is 14 residues. The CDR3 reads CASSQGTENTEAFF. CDR3 coding DNA: TGTGCCAGCAGCCAAGGGACAGAGAACACTGAAGCTTTCTTT.

The sample holds a few counts of this clone. This chain joins TRBV6-2 or TRBV6-3 and TRBJ1-5; TRBD1 aligns across 7 bases. V was pared by 6 bases and J by 2 bases, with 7 bases of the junction left unmatched. Germline values: CDR1 MNHEY, CDR2 SVGEGT. The CDR3 runs 15 residues. In DNA form, the CDR3 reads TGTGCCAGCAGCCGTGACAGGGTCGGCAATCAGCCCCAGCATTTT. It encodes CASSRDRVGNQPQHF.

The chain joins TRBV9 to TRBJ2-1; 7 nucleotides agree with TRBD2. The germline V gene has CDR1 SGDLS and CDR2 YYNGEE. There are 15 residues in the CDR3. V lost 0 bases, J lost 8 bases, and 8 bases stayed unmatched. CDR3 DNA: TGTGCCAGCAGCGTAGGCGTGACTAGCATCGATGAGCAGTTCTTC. Its protein product is CASSVGVTSIDEQFF.

The chain carries TRBV7-2 and TRBJ1-1; 11 positions match TRBD1. Germline V gene lookup returns CDR1 SGHTA and CDR2 FQGNSA. After removal of 4 bases from V and 6 bases from J, the junction contained 10 bases not matched to a gene. CDR3 size: 16 residues. CDR3 coding DNA: TGTGCCAGCAGCTGGCGTGGGACAGGGGGTCCTTCTGAAGCTTTCTTT. It specifies CASSWRGTGGPSEAFF.

The chain is built from TRBV13 and TRBJ2-1; 7 bases align to TRBD1. The V gene's germline CDR1 is PRHDT and CDR2 FYEKMQ (reference sequence). The CDR3 is 14 residues long. With V trimmed by 5 bases and J by 6 bases, 7 bases remained unmatched. CDR3 region: CASSRDSNPNEQFF. The CDR3 nucleotides read TGTGCCAGCAGCCGGGACAGTAATCCCAATGAGCAGTTCTTC.

The gene calls are TRBV4-2 and TRBJ2-3, with TRBD2 identical over 12 bases. CDR3 length: 17 residues. CDR1 and CDR2 (germline): LGHNA, YNFKEQ. V gave up 2 bases and J gave up 2 bases; unmatched junction bases: 5. In nucleotides, the CDR3 is TGTGCCAGCAGCCAACTCCGGACTAGCGGGAACACAGATACGCAGTATTTT. Translating gives CASSQLRTSGNTDTQYF.

This clone occurred many times. This CDR3 is also generated by other DNA sequences in the sample. The rearrangement links TRBV5-1 to TRBJ1-3, with D possibly being TRBD1 (5 bases). Germline-derived CDR1 and CDR2 are SGHRS and YFSETQ. The CDR3 consists of 15 residues. The V gene lost 0 bases and the J gene lost 1 base, with 8 bases spanning the gap. CDR3 protein: CASSLESGSGNTIYF. Here the CDR3 DNA reads TGCGCCAGCAGCTTGGAATCAGGGTCTGGAAACACCATATATTTT.

This clone is a singleton in its sample. The chain has TRBV7-8 and TRBJ1-5; D is ambiguous. The germline V gene encodes CDR1 SGHVS and CDR2 FQNEAQ. V was shortened by 2 bases and J by 0 bases, with 14 bases between the two germline ends. The CDR3 contains 17 residues. Here the CDR3 DNA reads TGTGCCAGCAGCTTATCTCATTACAGAAATAGCAATCAGCCCCAGCATTTT. This gives the protein CASSLSHYRNSNQPQHF.

The rearrangement uses TRBV2 and TRBJ2-5; tentatively, D is TRBD1 (8 bases). The CDR3 length is 16 residues. CDR1 is SNHLY, CDR2 FYNNEI, per germline. V lost 5 bases to trimming and J lost 4 bases, with 20 bases between them. The CDR3 DNA is TGTGCCAGCAGTAGAGGACAGGGAGGGTGGGGAGAGACCCAGTACTTC. It encodes CASSRGQGGWGETQYF.

This clone was seen a single time. The chain couples TRBV4-2 to TRBJ1-2, with a weak D call TRBD1 (5 bases). This CDR3 region has 13 residues. Trimming pared 0 bases from V and 7 bases from J, leaving 9 bases between. Germline assignment: CDR1 LGHNA and CDR2 YNFKEQ. The DNA of the CDR3 is TGTGCCAGCAGCCAAGATAGGAGGGGTGGCTACACCTTC. It is translated as CASSQDRRGGYTF.

J is TRBJ2-5 and V is TRBV4-2, with 8 bases matching TRBD1. Per germline, CDR1 LGHNA and CDR2 YNFKEQ. The CDR3 spans 15 residues. Trimming removed 0 bases from V and 2 bases from J; junction bases left unmatched: 2. The CDR3 DNA sequence: TGTGCCAGCAGCCAAGAAAGGACAGGGCAAGAGACCCAGTACTTC. This encodes CASSQERTGQETQYF.

This clone occurred once. The rearrangement uses TRBV6-5 and TRBJ1-1, with D unresolved. Germline V CDR1 and CDR2: MNHEY, SVGAGI. Trimming removed 6 bases at V and 0 bases at J, with 8 bases between. This CDR3 has 13 amino acids. CDR3 coding DNA: TGTGCCAGCAGACTGAACTTGAACACTGAAGCTTTCTTT. This gives the protein CASRLNLNTEAFF.

The CDR3 region has the DNA TGTGCCAGCAGTGAATCCGTCCCCAGGAACCTCTATGGCTACACCTTC. Amino acids: CASSESVPRNLYGYTF. The J gene is TRBJ1-2, the V gene TRBV2; D call uncertain. This CDR3 region has 16 residues. Trimming took 2 bases from V and 4 from J, leaving 17 bases between them. The germline gives CDR1 SNHLY, CDR2 FYNNEI.

This clone has a single count. The chain is built from TRBV7-2 and TRBJ1-1; D unresolved. Deletions cut 3 bases from V and 5 bases from J, with 13 bases between. CDR3 length: 14 residues. Germline V gene sequence: CDR1 SGHTA, CDR2 FQGNSA. This chain's CDR3 is CASSFLEGRTEAFF. In DNA, the CDR3 is TGTGCCAGCAGCTTTTTAGAAGGGAGGACTGAAGCTTTCTTT.

This chain links TRBV6-5 with TRBJ1-1; the D gene is possibly TRBD1 (5 bases). V lost 6 bases to trimming and J lost 4 bases, with 12 bases between them. CDR3 length: 13 residues. Germline CDR1 is MNHEY and CDR2 is SVGAGI. The CDR3 DNA sequence: TGTGCCAGCAGGGCCCTGGGGGGCACTGAAGCTTTCTTT. Residues: CASRALGGTEAFF.

The rearrangement links TRBV3-1 (or the pseudogene TRBV3-2) to TRBJ1-1, with 11 bases aligning to TRBD1. Trimming removed 0 bases from V and 0 bases from J; junction bases left unmatched: 6. The CDR3 contains 18 residues. Germline V gene sequence: CDR1 LGHDT, CDR2 YNNKEL (reference sequence). DNA of the CDR3: TGTGCCAGCAGCCAAGATAGATGGACAGGGGGCCTGAACACTGAAGCTTTCTTT. The encoded protein is CASSQDRWTGGLNTEAFF.

The genes are TRBV7-8 and TRBJ1-1; D may be TRBD1 (5 bases). Per germline, CDR1 SGHVS and CDR2 FQNEAQ. The CDR3 length is 13 residues. V was trimmed by 1 base and J by 8 bases, leaving 11 bases between them. CDR3 bases: TGTGCCAGCAGCTTAGTGTGGGGCGTCGAAGCTTTCTTT. It translates to CASSLVWGVEAFF. The entire variable domain, with the rest obtained from reference TRBV7-8 and TRBJ1-1, is as follows: GAGVSQSPRYKVAKRGQDVALRCDPISGHVSLFWYQQALGQGPEFLTYFQNEAQLDKSGLPSDRFFAERPEGSVSTLKIQRTQQEDSAVYLCASSLVWGVEAFFGQGTRLTVV.

This clone was seen a few times. V is TRBV7-2 and J is TRBJ1-2, with D tentatively TRBD1 (5 bases). The CDR3 contains 15 residues. V was shortened by 1 base and J by 4 bases, with 13 bases between the two germline ends. Looked up from germline, CDR1 is SGHTA and CDR2 is FQGNSA. CDR3 sequence reads: CASSLDLGGPYGYTF. The CDR3 region has the DNA TGTGCCAGCAGCTTAGATTTGGGGGGACCCTATGGCTACACCTTC.

The genes are TRBV7-2 and TRBJ2-4; 16 bases agree with TRBD2. Looked up from germline, CDR1 is SGHTA and CDR2 is FQGNSA. The CDR3 extends over 16 amino acids. J gave up 9 bases and V 3 bases, and 5 bases lay outside the gene matches. The CDR3 reads CASSLGLAGGLTIQYF. For the CDR3, the DNA is TGTGCCAGCAGCTTGGGACTAGCGGGGGGGTTAACCATTCAGTACTTC.

This sequence joins TRBV6-1 and TRBJ1-2; 9 nucleotides match TRBD1. Germline CDR1 MNHNS, CDR2 SASEGT. This CDR3 spans 18 amino acids. Germline trimming cut 4 bases from V and 2 bases from J; bases unmatched to any gene: 14. The CDR3 is CASSATPPGQGGNYGYTF. The CDR3 DNA is TGTGCCAGCAGTGCCACCCCGCCGGGACAGGGTGGAAACTATGGCTACACCTTC.

The rearrangement joins TRBV3-1 (or the pseudogene TRBV3-2) to TRBJ1-1; D may be TRBD1 (5 bases). The V gene's germline CDR1 is LGHDT and CDR2 YNNKEL (reference sequence). This CDR3 has 14 residues. The V end lost 3 bases, the J end lost 2 bases, and 10 bases lay between the germline ends. The DNA for the CDR3 is TGTGCCAGCAGCCACTCGGGGGTCAACACTGAAGCTTTCTTT. Its translation: CASSHSGVNTEAFF.